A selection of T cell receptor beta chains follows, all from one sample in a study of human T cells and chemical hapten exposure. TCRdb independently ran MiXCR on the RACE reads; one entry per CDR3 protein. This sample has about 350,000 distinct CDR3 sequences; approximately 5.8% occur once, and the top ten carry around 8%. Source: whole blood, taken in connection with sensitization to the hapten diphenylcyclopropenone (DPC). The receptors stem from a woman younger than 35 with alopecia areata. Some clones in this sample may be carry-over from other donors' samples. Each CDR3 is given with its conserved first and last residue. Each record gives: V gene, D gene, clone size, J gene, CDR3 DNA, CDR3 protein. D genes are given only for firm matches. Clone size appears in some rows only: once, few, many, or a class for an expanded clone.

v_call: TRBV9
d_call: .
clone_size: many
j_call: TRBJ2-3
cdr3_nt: TGTGCCAGCAGCGTAATAGAGTTGGGCGATACGCAGTATTTT
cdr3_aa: CASSVIELGDTQYF

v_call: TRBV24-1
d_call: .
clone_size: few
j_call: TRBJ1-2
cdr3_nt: TGTGCCACCAGTGGAGGCAGGGACTATGGCTACACCTTC
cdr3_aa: CATSGGRDYGYTF

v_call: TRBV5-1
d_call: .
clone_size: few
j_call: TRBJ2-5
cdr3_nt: TGCGCCAGCAGCTTGGTCTCTAGCAGCTACCAAGAGACCCAGTACTTC
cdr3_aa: CASSLVSSSYQETQYF

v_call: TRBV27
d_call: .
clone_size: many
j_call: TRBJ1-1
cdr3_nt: TGTGCCAGCAGTTTATTGGGTAAATTGGGTGAAGCTTTCTTT
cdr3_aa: CASSLLGKLGEAFF

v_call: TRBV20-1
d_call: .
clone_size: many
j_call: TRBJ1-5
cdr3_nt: TGCAGTGCTTTAAGGGACATTAATCAGCCCCAGCATTTT
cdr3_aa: CSALRDINQPQHF

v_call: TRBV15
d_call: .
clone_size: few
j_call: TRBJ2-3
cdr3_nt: TGTGCCACCAGCAGAGAGGCCTACACCACAGACTCTACGCAGTATTTT
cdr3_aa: CATSREAYTTDSTQYF

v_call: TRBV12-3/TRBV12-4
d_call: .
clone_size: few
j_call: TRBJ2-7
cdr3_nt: TGTGCCAGCAGCTGCCTTGAGACAGAGTTTTACGAGCAGTACTTC
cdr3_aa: CASSCLETEFYEQYF

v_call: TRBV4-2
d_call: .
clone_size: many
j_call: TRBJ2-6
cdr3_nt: TGTGCCAGCAGCCAAGATGCCGTAGCTGGGGCCAACGTCCTGACTTTC
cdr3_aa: CASSQDAVAGANVLTF

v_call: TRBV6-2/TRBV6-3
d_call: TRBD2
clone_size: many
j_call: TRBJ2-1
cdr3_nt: TGTGCCAGCAGTTACGTGACTTGGTCTAGCGGGGGGCCGGAGGAGCAGTTCTTC
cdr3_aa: CASSYVTWSSGGPEEQFF

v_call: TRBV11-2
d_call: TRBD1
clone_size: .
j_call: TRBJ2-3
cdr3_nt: TGTGCCAGCAGCTACGGACAGGGGGTGCCAGATACGCAGTATTTT
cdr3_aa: CASSYGQGVPDTQYF

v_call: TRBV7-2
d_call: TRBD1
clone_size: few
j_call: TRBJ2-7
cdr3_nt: TGTGCCAGCAGCGACCGGGACAGAGATTCCTACGAGCAGTACTTC
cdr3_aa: CASSDRDRDSYEQYF

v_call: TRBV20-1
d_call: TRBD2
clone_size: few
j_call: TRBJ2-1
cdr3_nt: TGCAGTGCTGGAAGACTAGCGGGGGGGTTTCACAATGAGCAGTTCTTC
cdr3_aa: CSAGRLAGGFHNEQFF

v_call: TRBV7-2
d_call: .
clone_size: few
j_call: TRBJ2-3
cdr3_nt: TGTGCCAGCAGCTTCGGGGCCGGGGATACGCAGTATTTT
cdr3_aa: CASSFGAGDTQYF

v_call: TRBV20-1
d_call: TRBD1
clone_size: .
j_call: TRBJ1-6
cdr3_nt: TGCAGTGCTTCTGGACAGGGCGAGGATTCACCCCACCACTTT
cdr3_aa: CSASGQGEDSPHHF

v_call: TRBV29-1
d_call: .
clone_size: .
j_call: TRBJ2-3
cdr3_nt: TGCAGCGTTGGAGACATTAGCACAGATACGCAGTATTTT
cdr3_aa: CSVGDISTDTQYF

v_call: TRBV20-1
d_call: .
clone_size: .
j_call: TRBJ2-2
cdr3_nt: TGCAGTGCTAGAGAGAAGACAACGAACACCGGGGAGCTGTTTTTT
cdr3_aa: CSAREKTTNTGELFF

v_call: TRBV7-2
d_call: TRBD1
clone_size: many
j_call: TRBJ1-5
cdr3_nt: TGTGCCAGCAGCTTCACCGGGACAGGAGTAAATCAGCCCCAGCATTTT
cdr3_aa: CASSFTGTGVNQPQHF

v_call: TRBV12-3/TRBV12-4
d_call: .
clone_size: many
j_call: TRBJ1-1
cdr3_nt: TGTGCCAGCAGCCACGTCAACCGATTCACGTCGGGGCGGACCAACACTGAAGCTTTCTTT
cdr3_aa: CASSHVNRFTSGRTNTEAFF

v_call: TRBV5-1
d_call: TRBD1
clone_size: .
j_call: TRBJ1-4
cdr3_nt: TGCGCCAGCACGCCCCGACAGGGGGATAATGAAAAACTGTTTTTT
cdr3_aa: CASTPRQGDNEKLFF

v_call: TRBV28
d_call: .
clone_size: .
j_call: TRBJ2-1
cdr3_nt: TGTGCCAGCACCCCAGCAGGTGTTTACAATGAGCAGTTCTTC
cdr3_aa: CASTPAGVYNEQFF

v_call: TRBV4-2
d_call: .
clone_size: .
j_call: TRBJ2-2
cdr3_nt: TGTGCCAGCAGCCAAGAAGGGCCAGGCACCGGGGAGCTGTTTTTT
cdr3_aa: CASSQEGPGTGELFF

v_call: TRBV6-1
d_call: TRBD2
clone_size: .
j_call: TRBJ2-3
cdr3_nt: TGTGCCAGCAGTGCCTTAGCGGGGGGCAACACAGATACGCAGTATTTT
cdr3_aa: CASSALAGGNTDTQYF

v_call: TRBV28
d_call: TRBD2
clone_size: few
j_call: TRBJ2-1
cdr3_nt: TGTGCCAGCAGTCAGACTAGCGGGGTGGTGAATGAGCAGTTCTTC
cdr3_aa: CASSQTSGVVNEQFF